This T cell receptor beta chain derives from a study of OX40 agonist ivuxolimab in advanced cancers. Of note for this clone: Its antigen remains unknown.

Only in-frame clones appear in the TCRdb table, and some are missing; sequencing was by immunoSEQ multiplex PCR. This sample carries tens of thousands of clones, more than 90% of them seen once, and the ten largest clones take around 6.5%. Germline CDR1 ENHRY, CDR2 SYGVKD. V lost 8 bases, J lost 3 bases, and 5 bases stayed unmatched. This CDR3 contains 13 residues. Study results and limitations: Averaged across samples, CD8+ T cells carried more expanded clones than CD4+ did.

Sequencing was performed on CD4+ or CD8+ T cells sorted from blood, taken in a trial of the OX40 agonist ivuxolimab. The chain links TRBV10-3 to TRBJ2-3; 7 positions agree with TRBD1. This TCR came from an adult with an advanced solid tumor such as melanoma, head and neck, liver or kidney cancer. CDR3 DNA: TGTGCCATCCAGCGACAGGGTACAGATACGCAGTATTTT. Encoded protein: CAIQRQGTDTQYF.